The rows below give T cell receptor beta chains drawn from one sample of a study of beta chain features in type 1 diabetes. TCRdb's copy holds only in-frame clones and misses some; the assay was immunoSEQ multiplex PCR. In the table there are 20,000 to 30,000 clones, more than 60% of which are singletons. The sequenced sample was Tregs from blood. These receptors were obtained from a woman between 35 and 50 years old in good health. Both conserved end residues are part of each CDR3. A D gene is named only where the DNA matches it firmly. Clone size is given for some rows only: seen once, a few or many times, or a class if the clone is expanded.

d_call: .; v_call: TRBV19; clone_size: few; j_call: TRBJ1-1; cdr3_nt: TGTGCCAGTAATCAACAGACGAACACTGAAGCTTTCTTT; cdr3_aa: CASNQQTNTEAFF
d_call: .; v_call: TRBV7-2; clone_size: .; j_call: TRBJ2-7; cdr3_nt: TGTGCCAGCAGCCCCATACGGTACGAGCAGTACTTC; cdr3_aa: CASSPIRYEQYF
d_call: TRBD1; v_call: TRBV6-1; clone_size: .; j_call: TRBJ1-4; cdr3_nt: TGTGCCAGCAGTGACCGGACAGGGTGGAAACTGTTTTTT; cdr3_aa: CASSDRTGWKLFF
d_call: .; v_call: TRBV11-2; clone_size: .; j_call: TRBJ1-2; cdr3_nt: TGTGCCAGCAGCTTAAGCGGACAGCTTACTAACTATGGCTACACCTTC; cdr3_aa: CASSLSGQLTNYGYTF
d_call: .; v_call: TRBV5-1; clone_size: .; j_call: TRBJ2-7; cdr3_nt: TGCGCCAGCAGCACAGACAGGCCCTCCCTCGAGCAGTACTTC; cdr3_aa: CASSTDRPSLEQYF
d_call: TRBD2; v_call: TRBV5-1; clone_size: .; j_call: TRBJ2-2; cdr3_nt: TGCGCCAGCAGCGTGATCGGACTAGCGGGACTAACCGGGGAGCTGTTTTTT; cdr3_aa: CASSVIGLAGLTGELFF
d_call: TRBD1; v_call: TRBV18; clone_size: .; j_call: TRBJ2-1; cdr3_nt: TGTGCCAGCTCACAACAGGGGGCGAGGAATGAGCAGTTCTTC; cdr3_aa: CASSQQGARNEQFF
d_call: .; v_call: TRBV19; clone_size: .; j_call: TRBJ2-6; cdr3_nt: TGTGCCAGTACCCCAGGGGCTGGGGCCAACGTCCTGACTTTC; cdr3_aa: CASTPGAGANVLTF
d_call: TRBD2; v_call: TRBV27; clone_size: .; j_call: TRBJ2-5; cdr3_nt: TGTGCCAGCAGTTTATTGGCTAGCGGGGGCCAAGAGACCCAGTACTTC; cdr3_aa: CASSLLASGGQETQYF
d_call: .; v_call: TRBV7-9; clone_size: .; j_call: TRBJ2-1; cdr3_nt: TGTGCCAGCAGCCCCCATCTGACTGGGCAGTTCTTC; cdr3_aa: CASSPHLTGQFF
d_call: .; v_call: TRBV2; clone_size: .; j_call: TRBJ1-2; cdr3_nt: TGTGCCAGCAGGGGAGTGGGGTTTCGGGATGGCTACACCTTC; cdr3_aa: CASRGVGFRDGYTF
d_call: .; v_call: TRBV5-4; clone_size: few; j_call: TRBJ2-7; cdr3_nt: TGTGCCAGCAGCTTGTACCGGGGAGCACCGGAAGAGCAGTACTTC; cdr3_aa: CASSLYRGAPEEQYF
d_call: .; v_call: TRBV6-1; clone_size: .; j_call: TRBJ2-7; cdr3_nt: TGTGCCAGCAGAAAAGGGACAATGCGACACGAGCAGTACTTC; cdr3_aa: CASRKGTMRHEQYF
d_call: .; v_call: TRBV28; clone_size: .; j_call: TRBJ1-5; cdr3_nt: TGTGCCAGCAGGGTTACGGGCAATCAGCCCCAGCATTTT; cdr3_aa: CASRVTGNQPQHF
d_call: TRBD1; v_call: TRBV19; clone_size: .; j_call: TRBJ1-1; cdr3_nt: TGTGCCAGTAGTGAGGGACAGGGGAGGACTGAAGCTTTCTTT; cdr3_aa: CASSEGQGRTEAFF
d_call: .; v_call: TRBV7-6; clone_size: once; j_call: TRBJ2-7; cdr3_nt: TGTGCCAGCAGCCCCAGGGCGAGGCCCTACGAGCAGTACTTC; cdr3_aa: CASSPRARPYEQYF
d_call: .; v_call: TRBV4-3; clone_size: .; j_call: TRBJ1-1; cdr3_nt: TGCGCCAGCAGCCAAGATCGTGTCGGGGTAACTGAAGCTTTCTTT; cdr3_aa: CASSQDRVGVTEAFF
d_call: TRBD2; v_call: TRBV5-1; clone_size: .; j_call: TRBJ2-5; cdr3_nt: TGCGCCAGCAGCTTTAGCGGGGCCGAGACCCAGTACTTC; cdr3_aa: CASSFSGAETQYF
d_call: TRBD1; v_call: TRBV6-5; clone_size: once; j_call: TRBJ2-3; cdr3_nt: TGTGCCAGCAGTTACTTGACAGGGGCCGATACGCAGTATTTT; cdr3_aa: CASSYLTGADTQYF
d_call: TRBD1; v_call: TRBV6-6; clone_size: .; j_call: TRBJ1-5; cdr3_nt: TGTGCCAGCAGCCGAGAGGACAGGTTCAATCAGCCCCAGCATTTT; cdr3_aa: CASSREDRFNQPQHF
d_call: .; v_call: TRBV7-9; clone_size: few; j_call: TRBJ1-6; cdr3_nt: TGTGCCAGCAGCTTGACAGGCCTCTATAATTCACCCCTCCACTTT; cdr3_aa: CASSLTGLYNSPLHF
d_call: .; v_call: TRBV19; clone_size: .; j_call: TRBJ2-4; cdr3_nt: TGTGCCAGTAGTCCCCGACTAGGGCGGGGCAAAAACATTCAGTACTTC; cdr3_aa: CASSPRLGRGKNIQYF
d_call: .; v_call: TRBV7-9; clone_size: .; j_call: TRBJ1-3; cdr3_nt: TGTGCCAGCAGCTTAGCGCTGAGTTTACTGGGCGATTTT; cdr3_aa: CASSLALSLLGDF
d_call: TRBD2; v_call: TRBV7-2; clone_size: .; j_call: TRBJ2-4; cdr3_nt: TGTGCCAGCAGCTTCGGACTAGCCGACAACATTCAGTACTTC; cdr3_aa: CASSFGLADNIQYF
d_call: TRBD2; v_call: TRBV29-1; clone_size: .; j_call: TRBJ2-3; cdr3_nt: TGCAGCGGTGGAATGGGGCTAGCGGGAGCCCAAATACCCACAGATACGCAGTATTTT; cdr3_aa: CSGGMGLAGAQIPTDTQYF
d_call: .; v_call: TRBV2; clone_size: .; j_call: TRBJ1-3; cdr3_nt: TGTGCCAGCCTGAGGAGCCTTTGGGGGCCAGAAATATATTTT; cdr3_aa: CASLRSLWGPEIYF
d_call: .; v_call: TRBV5-1; clone_size: .; j_call: TRBJ1-2; cdr3_nt: TGCGCCAGCAGCCCACCGGCGGGGCGCGATGGCTACACCTTC; cdr3_aa: CASSPPAGRDGYTF
d_call: .; v_call: TRBV27; clone_size: .; j_call: TRBJ2-5; cdr3_nt: TGTGCCAGCAGTTTTGAGGTTGGGGAGACCCAGTACTTC; cdr3_aa: CASSFEVGETQYF
d_call: TRBD2; v_call: TRBV5-1; clone_size: .; j_call: TRBJ2-7; cdr3_nt: TGCGCCAGCAGCTTGGCCGGGAGGGGCTCTTCCTACGAGCAGTACTTC; cdr3_aa: CASSLAGRGSSYEQYF
d_call: TRBD2; v_call: TRBV5-1; clone_size: .; j_call: TRBJ2-5; cdr3_nt: TGCGCCAGCAGCCCCGGGGGGACTAGCGGGGGCCAAGAGACCCAGTACTTC; cdr3_aa: CASSPGGTSGGQETQYF
d_call: .; v_call: TRBV7-2; clone_size: few; j_call: TRBJ2-1; cdr3_nt: TGTGCCAGCAGCTCGGCAGGTTACAATGAGCAGTTCTTC; cdr3_aa: CASSSAGYNEQFF
d_call: TRBD2; v_call: TRBV5-1; clone_size: .; j_call: TRBJ2-1; cdr3_nt: TGCGCCAGCAGCCCCGGGGGGTCCTACAATGAGCAGTTCTTC; cdr3_aa: CASSPGGSYNEQFF
d_call: .; v_call: TRBV5-4; clone_size: few; j_call: TRBJ2-5; cdr3_nt: TGTGCCAGTGGGAGGCTTTTTGGCCAAGAGACCCAGTACTTC; cdr3_aa: CASGRLFGQETQYF
d_call: TRBD1; v_call: TRBV6-5; clone_size: .; j_call: TRBJ2-7; cdr3_nt: TGTGCCAGCAGTTACAGGGGGACAGGCAACTACGAGCAGTACTTC; cdr3_aa: CASSYRGTGNYEQYF
d_call: .; v_call: TRBV7-2; clone_size: .; j_call: TRBJ2-3; cdr3_nt: TGTGCCAGCGGGGCGACAGATACGCAGTATTTT; cdr3_aa: CASGATDTQYF
d_call: TRBD1; v_call: TRBV5-6; clone_size: .; j_call: TRBJ2-7; cdr3_nt: TGTGCCAGCAGCTACAGGGGGCCTAGTAAGCAGTACTTC; cdr3_aa: CASSYRGPSKQYF
d_call: TRBD2; v_call: TRBV10-2; clone_size: .; j_call: TRBJ2-5; cdr3_nt: TGCGCCAGCACCCACCGTGGCGGGGGGGCCGTGGAGACCCAGTACTTC; cdr3_aa: CASTHRGGGAVETQYF
d_call: .; v_call: TRBV18; clone_size: .; j_call: TRBJ1-1; cdr3_nt: TGTGCCAGCTCACCAAGAGGCCAAGGAGAAACTGAAGCTTTCTTT; cdr3_aa: CASSPRGQGETEAFF
d_call: .; v_call: TRBV29-1; clone_size: once; j_call: TRBJ2-1; cdr3_nt: TGCAGCGTTTGGAGGGACGACACCTACAATGAGCAGTTCTTC; cdr3_aa: CSVWRDDTYNEQFF
d_call: TRBD2; v_call: TRBV18; clone_size: .; j_call: TRBJ2-1; cdr3_nt: TGTGCCAGCGAGACTAGCGGTGAGCAGTTCTTC; cdr3_aa: CASETSGEQFF
d_call: .; v_call: TRBV7-9; clone_size: .; j_call: TRBJ1-2; cdr3_nt: TGTGCCAGCAGCGCAGGGACGGGCGGGGATCTCCATGGCTACACCTTC; cdr3_aa: CASSAGTGGDLHGYTF
d_call: TRBD1; v_call: TRBV7-2; clone_size: .; j_call: TRBJ1-3; cdr3_nt: TGTGCCAGCAGCTTAGTAGGGACAGGAGGAAACACCATATATTTT; cdr3_aa: CASSLVGTGGNTIYF
d_call: .; v_call: TRBV7-2; clone_size: .; j_call: TRBJ2-6; cdr3_nt: TGTGCCAGCAGCTTAGCTGCGGTAGTCGGCTCTGGGGCCAACGTCCTGACTTTC; cdr3_aa: CASSLAAVVGSGANVLTF
d_call: TRBD1; v_call: TRBV18; clone_size: .; j_call: TRBJ2-6; cdr3_nt: TGTGCCAGCTCACCGGGACAGGTCTCTGGGGCCAACGTCCTGACTTTC; cdr3_aa: CASSPGQVSGANVLTF
d_call: .; v_call: TRBV7-2; clone_size: .; j_call: TRBJ2-7; cdr3_nt: TGTGCCAGCAGCCGTACTGGGGGCAGGGACTACGAGCAGTACTTC; cdr3_aa: CASSRTGGRDYEQYF
d_call: .; v_call: TRBV7-2; clone_size: .; j_call: TRBJ2-3; cdr3_nt: TGTGCCAGCACACTCACAGATACGCAGTATTTT; cdr3_aa: CASTLTDTQYF